This T cell receptor (beta chain) was recorded in a study of CD8 T cells in ankylosing spondylitis. CDR1 is KGHSH, CDR2 LQKENI, per germline. V lost 3 bases and J 0 bases, leaving 9 bases between the germline ends. This CDR3 comprises 15 residues. Comments on this clonotype: No antigen is known for it.

Findings of the study overall: A number of the motif variants had already been described in reactive arthritis synovial fluid and blood. Clones that were linked to disease were CD8+ and were relatively rare in peripheral blood. Blood from ankylosing spondylitis patients appeared to carry a characteristic roughly 8-variant TCR beta motif.

TCRdb itself ran the 5' RACE reads through MiXCR, one entry per CDR3 protein. The table includes about 160,000 distinct CDR3 sequences, around 18% detected once. This receptor was obtained from a male donor with ankylosing spondylitis or in good health (not recorded which). The genes are TRBV18 and TRBJ1-5; D may be TRBD1 (5 bases). The sample taken for sequencing was blood, either unsorted or a sorted T cell fraction (not recorded which). The CDR3 nucleotides read TGTGCCAGCTCACCGCTTAGGGGTAGCAATCAGCCCCAGCATTTT. This sequence encodes CASSPLRGSNQPQHF.